This T cell receptor (beta chain) emerged from a study of T cells in Graves' hyperthyroidism and ophthalmopathy. From RNA transcripts, TCR beta CDR3 regions were amplified. When the TCR CDR3 underwent first-round RT-PCR, the HTBI primer set was used. TCRdb re-called the multiplex PCR reads with MiXCR, one entry per CDR3 protein. This sample yields 500,000 to 650,000 distinct CDR3 sequences, of which roughly 14% are seen a single time; 9.5% to 15% belongs to the top ten. Germline V lookup: CDR1 LNHDA, CDR2 SQIVND (reference sequence). The CDR3 totals 15 residues. With V trimmed by 3 bases and J by 3 bases, 8 bases remained unmatched. This clonotype has a count of ten or more.

The receptor comes from a woman between 50 and 59 years old with Graves' ophthalmopathy. Specimen: blood. V usage is TRBV19 and J usage is TRBJ2-7, with TRBD2 matching 7 bases. CDR3 amino acids: CASSMAGGGVYEQYF. In DNA form, the CDR3 reads TGTGCCAGTAGTATGGCCGGCGGGGGAGTCTACGAGCAGTACTTC.